This TCR beta chain was captured in a study of radiation and T cells in renal cell carcinoma. Sequencing was performed with immunoSEQ multiplex PCR; in TCRdb, only in-frame clones are kept and a portion is missing. The data contain tens of thousands of clones, around 85% of them seen just once; the ten biggest clones take up roughly a tenth. As to time point: blood 4 weeks post-SBRT, at nephrectomy. Indicated treatment: 15 Gy SBRT to primary tumor, nephrectomy 4 weeks later. The patient's renal cell carcinoma had clear cell pathology. V gave up 4 bases and J gave up 1 base, with 14 bases separating them. This CDR3 spans 15 amino acids. Germline V lookup: CDR1 SNHLY, CDR2 FYNNEI.

The TCR was taken from a man aged 50-59 years with renal cell carcinoma. This sequence joins TRBV2 and TRBJ2-7, with D perhaps TRBD2 (6 bases). Sequencing was performed on blood, taken from a patient whose treatment included radiotherapy and nephrectomy. Here the CDR3 DNA reads TGTGCCAGCAGTGCTCAGGGTGGACTATCCTACGAGCAGTACTTC. The encoded protein is CASSAQGGLSYEQYF.